One and the same sample provided the 29 T cell receptor beta chains below, sequenced in a study of cytomegalovirus exposure and HLA in healthy donors. Use of 60 Vbeta and 13 Jbeta primers characterized the PCR. This table comes from immunoSEQ multiplex PCR, and its TCRdb copy is limited to in-frame clones, with some not included. The sample holds fewer than 200,000 clones, roughly 77% seen once. Sequencing was done on a sample of PBMCs. Every receptor here comes from a male donor in good health and CMV-seronegative.

This chain joins TRBV4-3 and TRBJ2-5; 14 bases match TRBD2. Germline V lookup: CDR1 LGHNA, CDR2 YSLEER. Trimming took 0 bases from V and 7 from J; bases not matched to a gene: 16. This CDR3 is 20 amino acids long. Written as DNA, the CDR3 is TGCGCCAGCAGCCAAGATTACGCACCCGGGACTAGCGGGAGTGGGGTGACCCAGTACTTC. Encoded protein: CASSQDYAPGTSGSGVTQYF.

The chain combines TRBV6-1 with TRBJ2-3; 7 bases fit TRBD2. V lost 1 base, J lost 5 bases, and 6 bases stayed unmatched. The CDR3 length is 15 residues. CDR1 is MNHNS, CDR2 SASEGT, per germline. CDR3 in amino acids: CASSEGLAGGDTQYF. The CDR3 nucleotides are TGTGCCAGCAGTGAAGGACTAGCTGGTGGAGATACGCAGTATTTT.

V gene TRBV7-9 combines with J gene TRBJ2-5; D gene unclear. The J call may be faulty, since TRBJ2-7 better matches the DNA end. Germline assignment: CDR1 SEHNR and CDR2 FQNEAQ (reference sequence). The CDR3 sequence is 13 residues long. The DNA of the CDR3 is TGTGCCAGCAGTCCGACATCCTCCTACGAGCAGTACTTC. This gives the protein CASSPTSSYEQYF.

This chain joins TRBV9 and TRBJ2-2; TRBD1 agrees at 7 bases. The CDR3 extends over 15 amino acids. Trimming took 3 bases from V and 1 from J; bases not matched to a gene: 3. The germline gives CDR1 SGDLS, CDR2 YYNGEE. The CDR3 region has the DNA TGTGCCAGCAGCGGGACAGGAAAGAACACCGGGGAGCTGTTTTTT. It codes for CASSGTGKNTGELFF.

The chain carries TRBV15 and TRBJ2-5, with D maybe TRBD2 (5 bases). The tail of the sequence fits TRBJ2-7 better, so the J call may be wrong. Germline values: CDR1 LNHNV, CDR2 YYDKDF (reference sequence). The CDR3 consists of 14 residues. The chain's CDR3 is CATSPSWASYEQYF. CDR3 sequence (DNA): TGTGCCACCAGCCCTAGCTGGGCGTCCTACGAGCAGTACTTC.

This chain connects TRBV27 to TRBJ1-2, with TRBD1 identical over 8 bases. This CDR3 is built from 14 residues. V trimming: 4 bases; J trimming: 4 bases; junction bases outside the gene matches: 5. Per germline, CDR1 MNHEY and CDR2 SMNVEV (reference sequence). The CDR3 loop is CASSWAGGLYGYTF. CDR3 sequence (DNA): TGTGCCAGCAGTTGGGCAGGGGGCCTCTATGGCTACACCTTC.

This clone was found a few times. The rearrangement uses TRBV6-5 and TRBJ1-5; 7 bases fit TRBD1. The CDR3 contains 15 residues. CDR1 and CDR2 (germline): MNHEY, SVGAGI. The junction had 6 bases not matched to a gene; V was cut back by 6 bases and J by 1 base. CDR3 loop: CASRITGVSNQPQHF. The CDR3 DNA is TGTGCCAGCAGAATCACAGGGGTCAGCAATCAGCCCCAGCATTTT.

This clone was found a few times. The chain uses TRBV6-6 and TRBJ1-3; D is unclear. This CDR3 is built from 12 residues. Germline V lookup: CDR1 MNHNY, CDR2 SVGAGI (reference sequence). Trimming took off 8 bases at V and 3 bases at J, with 8 bases between the two ends. The CDR3 protein is CASGEDGNTIYF. The CDR3 DNA follows: TGTGCCAGCGGAGAAGATGGAAACACCATATATTTT.

The chain links TRBV11-3 to TRBJ1-4; 9 bases match TRBD1. This CDR3 is built from 14 residues. V gave up 4 bases and J gave up 7 bases; unmatched junction bases: 4. Germline CDR1 reads SGHNT; CDR2 reads YENEEA. CDR3 sequence reads: CASSWDREAEKLFF. CDR3 in DNA: TGTGCCAGCAGCTGGGACAGGGAAGCTGAAAAACTGTTTTTT.

This sequence joins TRBV5-6 and TRBJ2-5, with 7 nucleotides matching TRBD2. The CDR3 totals 13 residues. J was trimmed by 3 bases and V by 1 base; bases with no gene match: 0. CDR1 and CDR2 (germline): SGHDT, YYEEEE. In nucleotides, the CDR3 is TGTGCCAGCAGCTTGCGGGGGGAAGAGACCCAGTACTTC. It specifies CASSLRGEETQYF.

This rearrangement joins TRBV19 to TRBJ1-1; TRBD1 might be the D (6 bases). Germline V gives CDR1 LNHDA, CDR2 SQIVND (reference sequence). V lost 5 bases, J lost 6 bases, and 13 bases lay in between. The CDR3 spans 13 residues. The CDR3 loop reads CASSPRGYAEAFF. CDR3 in DNA: TGTGCCAGTAGTCCCAGGGGATACGCTGAAGCTTTCTTT.

This clone has a count of ten or more. The DNA for the CDR3 is TGTGCCAGCAGCCTCCAGGGGGAGCAGTACTTC. It yields the protein CASSLQGEQYF. The chain combines TRBV7-9 with TRBJ2-7, with D possibly TRBD1 on 6 matching bases. With 5 bases removed from V and 7 bases from J, the gap between germline ends came to 9 bases. The CDR3 spans 11 residues. Germline CDR1 is SEHNR and CDR2 is FQNEAQ (reference sequence). The variable domain in full, completed from reference TRBV7-9 and TRBJ2-7, reads DTGVSQNPRHKITKRGQNVTFRCDPISEHNRLYWYRQTLGQGPEFLTYFQNEAQLEKSRLLSDRFSAERPKGSFSTLEIQRTEQGDSAMYLCASSLQGEQYFGPGTRLTVT.

The chain couples TRBV28 to TRBJ1-1, with D unclear. This CDR3 is 13 amino acids long. From germline, CDR1 is MDHEN and CDR2 SYDVKM. The germline V and J ends were trimmed by 8 bases and 0 bases, with 10 bases remaining between them. The CDR3 nucleotides read TGTGCCAGCGGAGAGGGAGTGAACACTGAAGCTTTCTTT. It is translated as CASGEGVNTEAFF.

This sequence joins TRBV18 and TRBJ1-5, with 7 bases lining up with TRBD1. CDR3 length: 14 amino acids. V dropped 3 bases and J dropped 2; count of bases not matched to a gene: 1. Germline CDR1 and CDR2: KGHSH and LQKENI. This CDR3 reads CASSPGTGNQPQHF. CDR3 sequence (DNA): TGTGCCAGCTCACCCGGGACAGGCAATCAGCCCCAGCATTTT.

The rearrangement joins TRBV5-8 to TRBJ1-4; no reliable D call. The germline V and J ends were trimmed by 2 bases and 0 bases, with 14 bases remaining between them. Germline-derived CDR1 and CDR2 are SGHTS and YDEGEE. CDR3 length: 17 residues. CDR3 protein: CASSLPGVKATNEKLFF. CDR3 coding DNA: TGTGCCAGCAGCTTACCGGGAGTAAAAGCAACTAATGAAAAACTGTTTTTT.

The chain recombines TRBV27 with TRBJ1-1, with 9 positions matching TRBD1. V was pared by 6 bases and J by 4 bases, with 3 bases of the junction left unmatched. The CDR3 spans 13 residues. The germline CDR1 and CDR2 sequences are MNHEY and SMNVEV (reference sequence). CDR3 sequence: CASRTTGGTEAFF. The CDR3, as DNA: TGTGCCAGCAGGACGACAGGGGGCACTGAAGCTTTCTTT.

This clone was observed at least ten times. The chain employs TRBV5-1 and TRBJ1-2; TRBD1 matches at 9 bases. Losses at the gene ends were 0 bases for V and 7 bases for J; bases not matched to a gene: 4. This CDR3 region has 14 residues. Germline V gene lookup returns CDR1 SGHRS and CDR2 YFSETQ. The CDR3 DNA sequence: TGCGCCAGCAGCTTGGAACAGGGGGCTACTGGCTACACCTTC. Translating it yields CASSLEQGATGYTF.

This chain joins TRBV9 and TRBJ2-7, with 9 bases aligning to TRBD2. The CDR3 runs 15 residues. Germline V lookup: CDR1 SGDLS, CDR2 YYNGEE. Trimming at V came to 2 bases and at J to 1 base, leaving 4 bases not matched to a gene. CDR3 loop: CASSVSAGGSYEQYF. The CDR3 nucleotides are TGTGCCAGCAGCGTCTCAGCGGGGGGTTCCTACGAGCAGTACTTC. Based on the CDR3 plus reference TRBV9 and TRBJ2-7, the full variable domain is DSGVTQTPKHLITATGQRVTLRCSPRSGDLSVYWYQQSLDQGLQFLIQYYNGEERAKGNILERFSAQQFPDLHSELNLSSLELGDSALYFCASSVSAGGSYEQYFGPGTRLTVT.

In this sample, this clone turned up a few times. The chain uses TRBV6-1 and TRBJ2-1, with D possibly being TRBD1 (6 bases). In germline, CDR1 is MNHNS, CDR2 SASEGT. The CDR3 has 16 residues. The ends were cut back, 2 bases at V and 3 bases at J, with 14 bases in the middle. The CDR3 sequence: CASSERGAGVYNEQFF. The CDR3 bases are TGTGCCAGCAGTGAAAGGGGAGCAGGGGTCTACAATGAGCAGTTCTTC.

This chain joins TRBV18 and TRBJ1-4; the match to TRBD1 covers 10 bases. The CDR3 has 17 amino acids. V was pared by 6 bases and J by 2 bases, with 9 bases of the junction left unmatched. Looked up from germline, CDR1 is KGHSH and CDR2 is LQKENI. CDR3 protein: CASSRPGTGDTNEKLFF. The CDR3 nucleotides read TGTGCCAGCTCTCGTCCCGGGACAGGGGACACTAATGAAAAACTGTTTTTT.

The rearrangement joins TRBV11-2 to TRBJ1-5, with D perhaps matching TRBD1 (5 bases). With 1 base removed from V and 3 bases from J, the gap between germline ends came to 7 bases. The CDR3 totals 14 residues. Germline CDR1 reads SGHAT; CDR2 reads FQNNGV. The CDR3 reads CASSLGQINQPQHF. Here the CDR3 DNA reads TGTGCCAGCAGCTTAGGACAGATCAATCAGCCCCAGCATTTT.

The CDR3 sequence: CASSPGGGGQADTQYF. As DNA, the CDR3 is TGTGCCAGCAGCCCCGGGGGCGGGGGACAGGCAGATACGCAGTATTTT. This chain uses TRBV7-3 with TRBJ2-3, with a tentative D call TRBD1 (8 bases). V lost 5 bases and J lost 4, with 19 bases in between. This CDR3 spans 16 amino acids. Germline V lookup: CDR1 SGHTA, CDR2 FQGTGA.

J is TRBJ1-1 and V is TRBV7-9; no clear D gene. The CDR3 extends over 13 amino acids. Germline CDR1 SEHNR, CDR2 FQNEAQ (reference sequence). V was trimmed by 3 bases and J by 1 base, leaving 6 bases between them. CDR3 DNA: TGTGCCAGCAGCTTTCAGGAGAACACTGAAGCTTTCTTT. Protein product: CASSFQENTEAFF.

The gene calls are TRBV28 and TRBJ2-5; D is perhaps TRBD2 (6 bases). This CDR3 is 15 amino acids long. Germline lookup yields CDR1 MDHEN and CDR2 SYDVKM. Trimming took 3 bases from V and 2 from J, leaving 13 bases between them. The CDR3 DNA is TGTGCCAGCAGTTTCGGAGGGGTAGGGCAAGAGACCCAGTACTTC. Protein sequence: CASSFGGVGQETQYF. The whole variable domain, remainder taken from reference TRBV28 and TRBJ2-5, is DVKVTQSSRYLVKRTGEKVFLECVQDMDHENMFWYRQDPGLGLRLIYFSYDVKMKEKGDIPEGYSVSREKKERFSLILESASTNQTSMYLCASSFGGVGQETQYFGPGTRLLVL.

The chain joins TRBV7-6 to TRBJ2-7; TRBD1 aligns across 7 bases. The CDR3 extends over 14 amino acids. Germline CDR1 reads SGHVS; CDR2 reads FNYEAQ. The V gene end was trimmed by 4 bases and the J gene end by 3 bases; junction bases not matched to a gene: 6. CDR3 DNA sequence: TGTGCCAGCAGCTCCCATCAGGGGGTCTACGAGCAGTACTTC. Its translation is CASSSHQGVYEQYF. Supplemented by reference TRBV7-6 and TRBJ2-7, the full variable domain reads GAGVSQSPRYKVTKRGQDVALRCDPISGHVSLYWYRQALGQGPEFLTYFNYEAQQDKSGLPNDRFSAERPEGSISTLTIQRTEQRDSAMYRCASSSHQGVYEQYFGPGTRLTVT.

The chain employs TRBV7-8 and TRBJ1-5; D not resolved. Germline CDR1 and CDR2: SGHVS and FQNEAQ. The V end was cut by 1 base, the J end by 3 bases, with 10 bases between. The CDR3 has 15 amino acids. Here the CDR3 reads CASSLVNSNNQPQHF. The CDR3 DNA sequence: TGTGCCAGCAGCTTAGTGAACAGCAACAATCAGCCCCAGCATTTT. Full variable domain (outside the CDR3, taken from reference TRBV7-8 and TRBJ1-5): GAGVSQSPRYKVAKRGQDVALRCDPISGHVSLFWYQQALGQGPEFLTYFQNEAQLDKSGLPSDRFFAERPEGSVSTLKIQRTQQEDSAVYLCASSLVNSNNQPQHFGDGTRLSIL.

The chain couples TRBV19 to TRBJ2-1, with D perhaps TRBD1 (6 bases). The CDR3 is made up of 11 amino acids. Germline assignment: CDR1 LNHDA and CDR2 SQIVND (reference sequence). Trimming left V 11 bases short and J 13 bases short, with 18 bases between. CDR3 amino acids: CAPPQGTSQFF. The CDR3 region has the DNA TGTGCCCCCCCTCAGGGGACAAGTCAGTTCTTC.

This clone was detected once. This chain connects TRBV19 to TRBJ2-5; TRBD1 matches at 7 bases. The V gene end was trimmed by 5 bases and the J gene end by 0 bases; junction bases not matched to a gene: 9. Germline CDR1 LNHDA, CDR2 SQIVND (reference sequence). This CDR3 is built from 16 residues. The CDR3 region is CASSVTGVGYQETQYF. The CDR3 bases are TGTGCCAGTAGTGTCACAGGGGTTGGGTACCAAGAGACCCAGTACTTC.

J is TRBJ1-6 and V is TRBV15, with TRBD1 matching over 10 bases. The J segment lost 14 bases and the V segment lost 7 bases, leaving 11 bases of the junction unmatched. Germline values: CDR1 LNHNV, CDR2 YYDKDF (reference sequence). There are 14 residues in the CDR3. In DNA, the CDR3 is TGTGCCACCACCCGGGACAGGGGCGCTTCGACCCTCCACTTT. Its translation is CATTRDRGASTLHF.